This T cell receptor (beta chain) was obtained from a study of T cells in narcolepsy. Germline V gives CDR1 DFQATT, CDR2 SNEGSKA (reference sequence). The CDR3 spans 10 residues. Trimming took off 3 bases at V and 6 bases at J, with 6 bases between the two ends. Data came from immunoSEQ multiplex PCR; TCRdb stores just in-frame clones and leaves some out. Here the sample spans tens of thousands of clones, over 80% being singletons. This clone was counted between two and nine times. The chain is built from TRBV20-1 and TRBJ2-7; D not resolved. The clonotype originates from a human donor in good health. Material: memory (CD45RA-) CD4+ T cells from blood. DNA of the CDR3: TGCAGTGCTAGTTTCCCCGAGCAGTACTTC. Its translation: CSASFPEQYF.